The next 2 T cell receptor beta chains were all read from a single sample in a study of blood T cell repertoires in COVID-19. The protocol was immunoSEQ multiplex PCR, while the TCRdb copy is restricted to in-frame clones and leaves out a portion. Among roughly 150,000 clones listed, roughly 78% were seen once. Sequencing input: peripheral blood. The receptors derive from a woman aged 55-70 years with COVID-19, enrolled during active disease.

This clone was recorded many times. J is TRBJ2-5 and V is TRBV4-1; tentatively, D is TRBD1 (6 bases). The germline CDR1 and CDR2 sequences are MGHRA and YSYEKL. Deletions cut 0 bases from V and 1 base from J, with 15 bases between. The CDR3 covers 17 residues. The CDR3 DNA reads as TGCGCCAGCAGCCAAGATCCCATCGGACAGATCCAAGAGACCCAGTACTTC. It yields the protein CASSQDPIGQIQETQYF.

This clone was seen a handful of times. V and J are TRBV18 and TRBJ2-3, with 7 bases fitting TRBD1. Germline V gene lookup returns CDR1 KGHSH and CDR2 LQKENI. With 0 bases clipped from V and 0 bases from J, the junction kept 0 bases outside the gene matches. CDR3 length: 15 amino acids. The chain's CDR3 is CASSPPGQSTDTQYF. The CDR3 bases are TGTGCCAGCTCACCACCGGGACAGAGCACAGATACGCAGTATTTT.